This passage covers 14 T cell receptor beta chains from one sample sequenced in a study of cytomegalovirus exposure and HLA in healthy donors. With 60 Vbeta and 13 Jbeta primers, the PCR was carried out. Sequencing was performed with immunoSEQ multiplex PCR; in TCRdb, only in-frame clones are kept and a portion is missing. The sample gives 70,000 to 95,000 clones, roughly 81% of which show up once; over 1.5% is in the top ten. What was sequenced was PBMCs. These receptors came from a woman aged 25-40 years in good health and CMV-seronegative.

The chain recombines TRBV10-3 with TRBJ2-5; 7 bases match TRBD1. V shed 4 bases and J 1 base; nucleotides not matched to a gene: 0. Germline CDR1 is ENHRY and CDR2 is SYGVKD. The CDR3 length is 13 residues. DNA for the CDR3: TGTGCCATCAGTGGGGACAGCCAAGAGACCCAGTACTTC. Amino acids: CAISGDSQETQYF.

V usage is TRBV7-8 and J usage is TRBJ2-1; 7 nucleotides line up with TRBD2. V shed 4 bases, J shed 9 bases, and the junction held 15 bases outside the gene matches. In germline, CDR1 is SGHVS, CDR2 FQNEAQ. The CDR3 has 16 residues. The CDR3 loop reads CASSSPTLGLVREQFF. In nucleotides, the CDR3 is TGTGCCAGCAGCTCTCCGACACTTGGACTAGTCCGTGAGCAGTTCTTC.

This clone has only a few counts. Here the CDR3 reads CASTEGGFEQYF. CDR3 in DNA: TGTGCCAGCACGGAGGGTGGGTTTGAGCAGTACTTC. V is TRBV6-6 and J is TRBJ2-7, with a possible D match to TRBD2 (6 bases). Trimming left V 7 bases short and J 7 bases short, with 14 bases between. Germline V CDR1 and CDR2: MNHNY, SVGAGI (reference sequence). The CDR3 contains 12 residues.

V gene TRBV7-6 combines with J gene TRBJ2-5, with 9 positions matching TRBD2. V dropped 1 base and J dropped 5; count of bases not matched to a gene: 2. The CDR3 is 14 amino acids. CDR1 SGHVS and CDR2 FNYEAQ come from the germline V gene. Here the CDR3 DNA reads TGTGCCAGCAGCTTAGTGGCGGGAGGGGAGACCCAGTACTTC. It yields the protein CASSLVAGGETQYF.

V is TRBV4-1 and J is TRBJ2-7; tentatively, D is TRBD2 (5 bases). V was pared by 3 bases and J by 2 bases, with 11 bases between. The CDR3 is 14 residues long. Germline V gene lookup returns CDR1 MGHRA and CDR2 YSYEKL. This chain's CDR3 is CASSQASGTYEQYF. DNA of the CDR3: TGCGCCAGCAGCCAGGCCAGCGGCACCTACGAGCAGTACTTC.

This clone showed up just a few times. The chain carries TRBV7-9 and TRBJ2-7, with D possibly matching TRBD1 (6 bases). V was shortened by 2 bases and J by 0 bases, with 11 bases between the two germline ends. CDR1 is SEHNR, CDR2 FQNEAQ, per germline (reference sequence). The CDR3 contains 15 residues. In DNA, the CDR3 is TGTGCCAGCAGCTTAACAGGGTCGGTCTCCTACGAGCAGTACTTC. This gives the protein CASSLTGSVSYEQYF.

The sample holds one count of this clone. CDR3 sequence (DNA): TGTGCCAGCAGTTTACGGGACACCCAAGAGACCCAGTACTTC. This encodes CASSLRDTQETQYF. The chain employs TRBV28 and TRBJ2-5, with a possible D match to TRBD1 (6 bases). In germline, CDR1 is MDHEN, CDR2 SYDVKM. Trimming left V 2 bases short and J 1 base short, with 8 bases between. The CDR3 totals 14 residues.

This clone was seen only once. The gene calls are TRBV28 and TRBJ2-1; possible D gene TRBD2, 6 bases. Germline V CDR1 and CDR2: MDHEN, SYDVKM. The CDR3 contains 13 residues. V was trimmed by 5 bases and J by 4 bases, leaving 9 bases between them. The CDR3 sequence is CASSPGTYNEQFF. The DNA for the CDR3 is TGTGCCAGCAGTCCCGGGACTTACAATGAGCAGTTCTTC. Variable domain in full (rest from reference TRBV28 and TRBJ2-1): DVKVTQSSRYLVKRTGEKVFLECVQDMDHENMFWYRQDPGLGLRLIYFSYDVKMKEKGDIPEGYSVSREKKERFSLILESASTNQTSMYLCASSPGTYNEQFFGPGTRLTVL.

This clone came up once. The CDR3 region is CASSLTGGGEQYF. The CDR3 DNA sequence: TGTGCCAGCAGCTTAACAGGGGGCGGCGAGCAGTACTTC. This sequence joins TRBV5-5 and TRBJ2-7, with 9 positions matching TRBD1. Trimming at V came to 2 bases and at J to 6 bases, leaving 3 bases not matched to a gene. The V gene's germline CDR1 is SGHKS and CDR2 YYEKEE (reference sequence). CDR3 length equals 13 residues.

The chain carries TRBV11-3 and TRBJ2-3; 7 nucleotides align to TRBD1. The CDR3 runs 15 residues. Germline assignment: CDR1 SGHNT and CDR2 YENEEA. J gave up 0 bases and V 5 bases, and 5 bases lay outside the gene matches. The CDR3 reads CASSKQGPSTDTQYF. Here the CDR3 DNA reads TGTGCCAGCAGCAAACAGGGGCCCAGCACAGATACGCAGTATTTT.

This clone was detected a few times. The chain has TRBV5-1 and TRBJ2-7; 11 nucleotides align to TRBD1. This CDR3 comprises 12 residues. The germline V gene has CDR1 SGHRS and CDR2 YFSETQ. Germline trimming cut 3 bases from V and 8 bases from J; bases unmatched to any gene: 1. CDR3 in amino acids: CASSSDRGQQYF. CDR3 sequence (DNA): TGCGCCAGCAGCTCGGACAGGGGGCAGCAGTACTTC.

V gene TRBV28 combines with J gene TRBJ2-1, with TRBD1 identical over 8 bases. Germline assignment: CDR1 MDHEN and CDR2 SYDVKM. There are 12 residues in the CDR3. The CDR3 coding sequence is TGTGCTACAGGGGGACCCTACAATGAGCAGTTCTTC. It translates to CATGGPYNEQFF.

Points on this clone: This CDR3 is also generated by other DNA sequences in the sample. The J gene is TRBJ1-5, the V gene TRBV5-1, with D hard to call. Germline lookup yields CDR1 SGHRS and CDR2 YFSETQ. Trimming shortened V by 0 bases and J by 2 bases, and 15 bases separated the two germline ends. This CDR3 contains 17 residues. The CDR3 loop reads CASSLAGEGEGNQPQHF. In nucleotides, the CDR3 is TGCGCCAGCAGCTTGGCCGGGGAGGGTGAGGGCAATCAGCCCCAGCATTTT.

The chain combines TRBV6-5 with TRBJ1-2, with D possibly being TRBD1 (5 bases). V was clipped by 5 bases and J by 7 bases, with 14 bases between them. Per the germline V gene, CDR1 is MNHEY and CDR2 is SVGAGI. The CDR3 spans 13 residues. CDR3 sequence: CASSPSRGGGYTF. The CDR3 bases are TGTGCCAGCAGTCCCAGTAGGGGTGGTGGCTACACCTTC.